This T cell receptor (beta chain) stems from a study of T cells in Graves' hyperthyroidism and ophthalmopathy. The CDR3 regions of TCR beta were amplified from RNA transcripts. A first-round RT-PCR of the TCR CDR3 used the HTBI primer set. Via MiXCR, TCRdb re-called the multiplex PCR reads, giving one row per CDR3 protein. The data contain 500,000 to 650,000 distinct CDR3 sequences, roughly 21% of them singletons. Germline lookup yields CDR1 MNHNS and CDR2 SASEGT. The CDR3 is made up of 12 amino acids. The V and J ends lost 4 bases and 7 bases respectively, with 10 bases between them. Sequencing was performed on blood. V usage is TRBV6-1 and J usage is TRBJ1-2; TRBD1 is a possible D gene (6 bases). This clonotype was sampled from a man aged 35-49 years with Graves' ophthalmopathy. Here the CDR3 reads CASSAGESGYTF. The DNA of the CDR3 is TGTGCCAGCAGTGCAGGGGAAAGTGGCTACACCTTC.